Reported below is one T cell receptor (beta chain). The data were obtained in a study of cytomegalovirus exposure and HLA in healthy donors. Whole-study context: An earlier analysis found 120 million or so unique TCR beta sequences from around 180 million T cells. HLA-typed donors were the source of roughly 80 million unique TCRs held in an early data release.

CDR1 SGHTA and CDR2 FQGNSA come from the germline V gene. This CDR3 region has 14 residues. PCR amplification relied on 60 Vbeta primers (plus 13 Jbeta primers). Clones were read by immunoSEQ multiplex PCR, and TCRdb kept only the in-frame ones, dropping some. The repertoire consists of under 250,000 clones, with about 85% occurring once and the leading ten covering around 9.6%. The specimen was PBMCs. J is TRBJ2-5 and V is TRBV7-2; TRBD2 matches at 12 bases. The DNA end lines up better with TRBJ2-7; the J call may be wrong. This clonotype originated in a woman aged 45 to 65 in good health and CMV-seropositive. The CDR3 DNA sequence: TGTGCCAGCAGCCAAGGACTAGCGGGGTACGAGCAGTACTTC. Its protein product is CASSQGLAGYEQYF.